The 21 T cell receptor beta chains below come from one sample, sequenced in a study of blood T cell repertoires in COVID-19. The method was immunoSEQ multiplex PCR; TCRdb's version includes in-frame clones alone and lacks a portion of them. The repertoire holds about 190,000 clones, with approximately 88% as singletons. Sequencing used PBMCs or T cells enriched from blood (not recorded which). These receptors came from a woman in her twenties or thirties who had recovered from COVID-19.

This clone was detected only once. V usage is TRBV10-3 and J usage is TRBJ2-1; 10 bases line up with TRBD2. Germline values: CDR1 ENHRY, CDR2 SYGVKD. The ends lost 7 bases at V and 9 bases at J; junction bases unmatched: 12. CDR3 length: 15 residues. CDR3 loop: CAITSGAGGPGEQFF. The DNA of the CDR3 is TGTGCCATCACTAGCGGAGCGGGAGGGCCGGGTGAGCAGTTCTTC.

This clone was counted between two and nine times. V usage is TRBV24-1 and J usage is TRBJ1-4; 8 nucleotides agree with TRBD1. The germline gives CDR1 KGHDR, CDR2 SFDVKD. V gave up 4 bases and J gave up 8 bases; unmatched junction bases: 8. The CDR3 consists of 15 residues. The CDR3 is CATSEPTGGSEKLFF. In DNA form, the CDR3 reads TGTGCCACCAGTGAACCCACAGGGGGGTCCGAAAAACTGTTTTTT.

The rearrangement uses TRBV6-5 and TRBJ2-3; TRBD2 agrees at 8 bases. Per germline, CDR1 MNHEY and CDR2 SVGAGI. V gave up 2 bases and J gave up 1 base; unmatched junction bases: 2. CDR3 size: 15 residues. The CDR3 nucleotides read TGTGCCAGCAGTTACCGGGGGGGCCGCACAGATACGCAGTATTTT. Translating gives CASSYRGGRTDTQYF.

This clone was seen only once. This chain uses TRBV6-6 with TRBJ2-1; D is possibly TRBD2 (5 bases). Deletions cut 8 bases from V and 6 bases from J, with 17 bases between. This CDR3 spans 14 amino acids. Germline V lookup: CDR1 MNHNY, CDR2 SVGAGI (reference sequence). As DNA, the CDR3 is TGTGCCAGCTCAGCTAGCAGAAACTCCAATGAGCAGTTCTTC. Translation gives CASSASRNSNEQFF.

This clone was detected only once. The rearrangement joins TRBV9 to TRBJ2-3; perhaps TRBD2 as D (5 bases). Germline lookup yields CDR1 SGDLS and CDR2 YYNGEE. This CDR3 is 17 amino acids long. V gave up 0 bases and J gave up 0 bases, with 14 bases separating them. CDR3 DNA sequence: TGTGCCAGCAGCGTAGGAGGGCAGCTTACTAGCACAGATACGCAGTATTTT. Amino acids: CASSVGGQLTSTDTQYF.

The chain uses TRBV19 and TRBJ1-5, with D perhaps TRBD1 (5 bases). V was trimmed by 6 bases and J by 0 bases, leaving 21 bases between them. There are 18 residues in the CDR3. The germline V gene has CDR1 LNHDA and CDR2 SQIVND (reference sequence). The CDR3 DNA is TGTGCCAGTAGCCCGATGGCGACAGATACCAATAGCAATCAGCCCCAGCATTTT. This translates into CASSPMATDTNSNQPQHF. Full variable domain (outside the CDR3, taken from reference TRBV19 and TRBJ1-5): DGGITQSPKYLFRKEGQNVTLSCEQNLNHDAMYWYRQDPGQGLRLIYYSQIVNDFQKGDIAEGYSVSREKKESFPLTVTSAQKNPTAFYLCASSPMATDTNSNQPQHFGDGTRLSIL.

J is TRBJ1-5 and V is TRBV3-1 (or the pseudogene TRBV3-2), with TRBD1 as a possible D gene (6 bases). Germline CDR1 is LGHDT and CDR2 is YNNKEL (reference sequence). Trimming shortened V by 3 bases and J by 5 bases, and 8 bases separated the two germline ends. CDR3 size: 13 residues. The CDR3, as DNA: TGTGCCAGCAGCCAGGACAGATATCAGCCCCAGCATTTT. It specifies CASSQDRYQPQHF.

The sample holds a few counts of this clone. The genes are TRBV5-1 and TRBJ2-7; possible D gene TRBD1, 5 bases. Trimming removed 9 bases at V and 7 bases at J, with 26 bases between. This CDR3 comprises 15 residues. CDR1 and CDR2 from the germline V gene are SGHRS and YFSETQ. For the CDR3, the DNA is TGCGCCACCTCAGGGTCCGCGAACCGGGCAGGGGAGCAGTACTTC. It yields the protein CATSGSANRAGEQYF.

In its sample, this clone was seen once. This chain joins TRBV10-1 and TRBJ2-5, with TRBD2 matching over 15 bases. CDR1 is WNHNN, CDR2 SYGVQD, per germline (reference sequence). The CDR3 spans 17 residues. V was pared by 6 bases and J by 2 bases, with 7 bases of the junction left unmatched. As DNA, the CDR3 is TGCGCCAGCAGAAAGAGGGGGACTAGCGGGGGGCAAGAGACCCAGTACTTC. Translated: CASRKRGTSGGQETQYF.

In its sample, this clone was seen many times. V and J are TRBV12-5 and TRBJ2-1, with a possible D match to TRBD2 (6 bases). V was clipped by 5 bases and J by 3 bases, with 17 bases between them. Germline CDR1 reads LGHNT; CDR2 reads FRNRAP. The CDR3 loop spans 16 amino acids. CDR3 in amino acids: CASGPPGAVNYNEQFF. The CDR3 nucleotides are TGTGCTAGTGGTCCGCCGGGAGCGGTTAACTACAATGAGCAGTTCTTC.

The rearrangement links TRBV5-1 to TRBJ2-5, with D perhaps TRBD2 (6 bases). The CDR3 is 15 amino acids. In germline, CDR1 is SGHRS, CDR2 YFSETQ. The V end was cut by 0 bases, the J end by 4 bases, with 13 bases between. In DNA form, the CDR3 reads TGCGCCAGCAGCTTGGCATCCGCGGGGCCAGAGACCCAGTACTTC. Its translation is CASSLASAGPETQYF. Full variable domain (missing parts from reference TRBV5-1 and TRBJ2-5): KAGVTQTPRYLIKTRGQQVTLSCSPISGHRSVSWYQQTPGQGLQFLFEYFSETQRNKGNFPGRFSGRQFSNSRSEMNVSTLELGDSALYLCASSLASAGPETQYFGPGTRLLVL.

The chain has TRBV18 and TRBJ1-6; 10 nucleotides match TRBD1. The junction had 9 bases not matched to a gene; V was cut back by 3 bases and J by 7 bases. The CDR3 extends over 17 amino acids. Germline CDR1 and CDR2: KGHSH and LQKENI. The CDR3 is CASSPQIPGQGNSPLHF. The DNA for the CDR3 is TGTGCCAGCTCACCCCAAATTCCGGGACAGGGGAATTCACCCCTCCACTTT. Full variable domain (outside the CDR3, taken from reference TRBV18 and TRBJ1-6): NAGVMQNPRHLVRRRGQEARLRCSPMKGHSHVYWYRQLPEEGLKFMVYLQKENIIDESGMPKERFSAEFPKEGPSILRIQQVVRGDSAAYFCASSPQIPGQGNSPLHFGNGTRLTVT.

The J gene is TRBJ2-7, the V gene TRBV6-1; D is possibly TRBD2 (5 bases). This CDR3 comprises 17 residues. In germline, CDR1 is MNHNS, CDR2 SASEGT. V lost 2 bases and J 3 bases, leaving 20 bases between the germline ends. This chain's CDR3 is CASSENSPGLEIYEQYF. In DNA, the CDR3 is TGTGCCAGCAGTGAAAATAGTCCGGGGTTAGAGATCTACGAGCAGTACTTC.

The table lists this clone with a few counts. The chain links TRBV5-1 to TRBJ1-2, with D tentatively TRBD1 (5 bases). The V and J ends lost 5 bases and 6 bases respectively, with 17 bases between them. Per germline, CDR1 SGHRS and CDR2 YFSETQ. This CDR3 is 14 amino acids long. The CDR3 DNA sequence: TGCGCCAGCAGTCCAACAGGCCCCGCTGATGGCTACACCTTC. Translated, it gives CASSPTGPADGYTF.

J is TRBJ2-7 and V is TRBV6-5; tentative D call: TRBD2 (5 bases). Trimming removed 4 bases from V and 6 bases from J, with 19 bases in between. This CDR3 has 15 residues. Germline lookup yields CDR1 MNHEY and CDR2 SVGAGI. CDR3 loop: CASSSTGRVPLEQYV. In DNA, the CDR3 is TGTGCCAGCAGTTCGACCGGGCGGGTTCCCCTCGAGCAGTACGTC.

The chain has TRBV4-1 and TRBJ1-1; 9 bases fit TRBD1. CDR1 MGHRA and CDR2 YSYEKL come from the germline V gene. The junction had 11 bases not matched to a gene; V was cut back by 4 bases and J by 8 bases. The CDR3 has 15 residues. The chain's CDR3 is CASSPQYFGQGEAFF. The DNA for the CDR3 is TGCGCCAGCAGCCCGCAATACTTCGGACAGGGGGAAGCTTTCTTT.

CDR3 sequence: CASSMPAQGPQHF. CDR3 DNA sequence: TGTGCCAGTAGTATGCCGGCTCAGGGGCCCCAGCATTTT. The genes are TRBV19 and TRBJ1-5; tentatively, D is TRBD1 (5 bases). Germline assignment: CDR1 LNHDA and CDR2 SQIVND (reference sequence). Trimming stripped 3 bases from V and 9 bases from J, with 12 bases between. The CDR3 is made up of 13 amino acids.

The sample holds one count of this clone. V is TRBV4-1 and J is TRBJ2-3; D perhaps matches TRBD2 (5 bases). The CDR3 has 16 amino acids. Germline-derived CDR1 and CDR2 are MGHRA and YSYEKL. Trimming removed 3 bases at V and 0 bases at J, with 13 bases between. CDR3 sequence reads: CASSHGRGWSTDTQYF. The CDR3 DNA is TGCGCCAGCAGCCACGGTCGGGGTTGGAGCACAGATACGCAGTATTTT.

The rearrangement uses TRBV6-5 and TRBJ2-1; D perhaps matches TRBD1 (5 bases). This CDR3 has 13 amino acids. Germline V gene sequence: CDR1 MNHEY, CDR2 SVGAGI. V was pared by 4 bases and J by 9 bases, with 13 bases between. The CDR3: CASSLTGPREQFF. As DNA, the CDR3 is TGTGCCAGCAGTTTAACAGGACCCCGTGAGCAGTTCTTC.

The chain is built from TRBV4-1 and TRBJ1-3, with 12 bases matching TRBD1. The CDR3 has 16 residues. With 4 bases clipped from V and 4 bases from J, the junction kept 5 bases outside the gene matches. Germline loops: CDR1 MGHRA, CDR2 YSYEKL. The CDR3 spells CASSPGQGAAGNTIYF. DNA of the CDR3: TGCGCCAGCAGCCCGGGACAGGGGGCTGCGGGAAACACCATATATTTT.

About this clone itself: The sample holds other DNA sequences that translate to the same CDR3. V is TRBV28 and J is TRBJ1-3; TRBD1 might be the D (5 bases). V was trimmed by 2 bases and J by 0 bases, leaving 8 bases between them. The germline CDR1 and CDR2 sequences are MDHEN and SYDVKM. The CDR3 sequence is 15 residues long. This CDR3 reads CASSLRGSSGNTIYF. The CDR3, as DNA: TGTGCCAGCAGTTTAAGGGGAAGCTCTGGAAACACCATATATTTT.